Detailed here is one TCR beta chain. Its antigen is still unknown. Per-base quality was not reported, and no clone a single base away is much larger than it. The source of the sample is a study of T-cell reconstitution after alpha-beta-depleted transplantation in children (dated by TCRdb to 2016 to 2018). Looking at the study overall: Using TCR repertoire profiling, the study quantitatively followed how T-cell immune reconstitution unfolded in children after TCRalphabeta/CD19-depleted allogeneic hematopoietic cell transplantation.

From its cysteine to its phenylalanine, the CDR3 spans 15 amino acids. Only CDR3 DNA remains: 45 bases, in frame from the first base. Clipping removes 5 bases from V and 7 bases from J, with 11 as the unmatched junction base count. CDR1 MNHEY and CDR2 SMNVEV are derived from the germline V gene (reference sequence). Libraries were constructed by PCR. TCRdb lists the instrument as Illumina HiSeq 2500. To normalize quantification of the TCRbeta repertoire, the TCR libraries were built with molecular barcoding that relied on unique molecular identifiers. The public sequencing data were trimmed at Q25 with fastp and processed into clonotypes with MiXCR by TCRdb, which kept only in-frame beta chains. Duplicate CDR3 protein sequences are folded into a single record with the most common DNA and genes. The sample table lists approximately 510,000 distinct CDR3 sequences, approximately 20% of them with a count of one. Less than 4% of the sample lies in the top ten.

The chain links TRBV27 with TRBJ2-1; the junction holds 7 bases that match TRBD2. Here the sequenced sample was PBMCs from the stem cell graft donor, taken from the stem cell graft. The receptor was derived from a human donor who donated a stem cell graft to a child with acute lymphoblastic leukemia. The DNA sequence is TGTGCCAGCAGTCCACGCGGGGGTGGACTGAATGAGCAGTTCTTC. It specifies CASSPRGGGLNEQFF.